A selection of T cell receptor beta chains follows, all from one sample in a study of blood T cell repertoires in COVID-19. Here immunoSEQ multiplex PCR was the method, and the copy in TCRdb shows in-frame clones only, minus some. The top ten hold roughly 9% of the sample, which has fewer than 200,000 clones, around 90% seen once. The sample taken for sequencing was PBMCs or T cells enriched from blood (not recorded which). Every receptor here comes from a woman between 18 and 30 years old who had recovered from COVID-19. Both conserved end residues are part of each CDR3. A D gene is named only where the DNA matches it firmly. Clone sizes are given selectively: once, few, many, or a class where the clone is expanded.

d_call	v_call	clone_size	j_call	cdr3_aa	cdr3_nt
-	TRBV5-8	few	TRBJ1-4	CASSLRQINEKLFF	TGTGCCAGCAGCTTGCGACAGATAAATGAAAAACTGTTTTTT
TRBD1	TRBV9	-	TRBJ1-3	CASSVEAGTGNVGSGNTIYF	TGTGCCAGCAGCGTAGAGGCCGGGACAGGGAATGTTGGCTCTGGAAACACCATATATTTT
-	TRBV5-4	-	TRBJ2-3	CASSFPHTDTQYF	TGTGCCAGCAGCTTCCCCCACACAGATACGCAGTATTTT
TRBD1	TRBV19	-	TRBJ1-1	CASRVTGILNTEAFF	TGTGCCAGTAGGGTGACAGGGATCCTGAACACTGAAGCTTTCTTT
-	TRBV5-1	-	TRBJ2-7	CASRVLGDEQYF	TGCGCCAGCAGAGTCCTCGGGGACGAGCAGTACTTC
-	TRBV11-2	-	TRBJ1-1	CASSFPRNTEAFF	TGTGCCAGCAGCTTCCCCAGGAACACTGAAGCTTTCTTT
-	TRBV27	-	TRBJ2-3	CASSLLYTDTQYF	TGTGCCAGCAGTTTGTTGTACACAGATACGCAGTATTTT
-	TRBV7-2	-	TRBJ2-5	CASSLLAQQETQYF	TGTGCCAGCAGCTTGCTAGCCCAACAAGAGACCCAGTACTTC
TRBD1	TRBV5-1	-	TRBJ1-2	CASSGTGDGYGYTF	TGCGCCAGCAGCGGGACAGGGGATGGCTATGGCTACACCTTC
-	TRBV7-9	-	TRBJ1-1	CASSPSLAFF	TGTGCCAGCAGCCCCTCCTTAGCTTTCTTT
TRBD2	TRBV28	-	TRBJ2-5	CASSPLGTSGGAGGETQYF	TGTGCCAGCAGTCCCTTAGGGACTAGCGGGGGGGCAGGTGGGGAGACCCAGTACTTC
TRBD2	TRBV27	-	TRBJ2-5	CATRTSGAYQETQYF	TGTGCCACCCGGACTAGCGGGGCATACCAAGAGACCCAGTACTTC
-	TRBV6-2/TRBV6-3	few	TRBJ1-5	CASSLFPEYSNQPQHF	TGTGCCAGCAGCCTCTTTCCAGAATATAGCAATCAGCCCCAGCATTTT
TRBD1	TRBV19	-	TRBJ1-4	CASSTSRDRGRGEKLFF	TGTGCCAGTAGTACGTCCCGGGACAGGGGAAGGGGCGAAAAACTGTTTTTT
-	TRBV18	once	TRBJ2-5	CASSSLSGMETQYF	TGTGCCAGCTCATCATTATCGGGTATGGAGACCCAGTACTTC
-	TRBV10-3	-	TRBJ2-3	CAISEVWGLGDTQYF	TGTGCCATCAGTGAGGTTTGGGGCTTAGGAGATACGCAGTATTTT
-	TRBV19	-	TRBJ2-1	CASSIGLNEQFF	TGTGCCAGTAGTATTGGGCTTAATGAGCAGTTCTTC
-	TRBV29-1	-	TRBJ1-5	CSVGRGRGQPQHF	TGCAGCGTTGGAAGGGGGAGGGGTCAGCCCCAGCATTTT
TRBD1	TRBV29-1	-	TRBJ1-6	CSASTGGNSPLHF	TGCAGCGCCAGTACAGGGGGAAATTCACCCCTCCACTTT
-	TRBV6-1	-	TRBJ1-5	CASSESYKYNQPQHF	TGTGCCAGCAGTGAATCCTATAAGTACAATCAGCCCCAGCATTTT
TRBD2	TRBV3-1/TRBV3-2	-	TRBJ2-7	CASSQGRGGSTYEQYF	TGTGCCAGCAGCCAAGGGCGTGGCGGGAGTACCTACGAGCAGTACTTC
-	TRBV29-1	few	TRBJ2-2	CSVGDSGSGELFF	TGCAGCGTTGGGGACAGCGGGTCCGGGGAGCTGTTTTTT
TRBD1	TRBV5-1	-	TRBJ1-4	CASSLDSAGQGGGEKLFF	TGCGCCAGCAGCTTGGATTCTGCGGGACAGGGAGGTGGGGAAAAACTGTTTTTT
TRBD1	TRBV4-1	-	TRBJ2-5	CASSQDDREQETQYF	TGCGCCAGCAGCCAAGATGACAGGGAACAAGAGACCCAGTACTTC
TRBD1	TRBV9	-	TRBJ2-3	CASRDPLTGASTDTQYF	TGTGCCAGCAGAGATCCCCTGACAGGGGCTAGCACAGATACGCAGTATTTT
TRBD1	TRBV30	-	TRBJ2-5	CAWSKGQGFYDTQYF	TGTGCCTGGAGTAAGGGACAGGGCTTTTACGATACCCAGTACTTC
-	TRBV28	-	TRBJ1-6	CASSPPNSLDSPLHF	TGTGCCAGCAGCCCCCCCAACAGTTTGGATTCACCCCTCCACTTT
-	TRBV6-5	few	TRBJ2-1	CASSLTEYNEQFF	TGTGCCAGCAGTTTGACAGAGTACAATGAGCAGTTCTTC
-	TRBV27	-	TRBJ1-1	CASSLLPDTEAFF	TGTGCCAGCAGTTTGCTTCCAGACACTGAAGCTTTCTTT
-	TRBV19	-	TRBJ2-7	CASSIGSGKTYEQYF	TGTGCCAGTAGTATAGGTTCAGGGAAAACCTACGAGCAGTACTTC
TRBD1	TRBV11-3	-	TRBJ2-7	CASSLDSRDRAHF	TGTGCCAGCAGCTTAGATTCGAGGGACAGGGCCCACTTC
-	TRBV19	-	TRBJ1-4	CASSIDYFAGSPSKLFF	TGTGCCAGTAGTATAGATTATTTTGCAGGGTCACCGTCAAAACTGTTTTTT
TRBD2	TRBV7-2	once	TRBJ2-7	CASSPTSGRGYEQYF	TGTGCCAGCAGCCCAACTAGCGGGAGGGGGTACGAGCAGTACTTC
-	TRBV6-2/TRBV6-3	-	TRBJ1-5	CASSPDRSQPQHF	TGTGCCAGCAGTCCCGACAGGTCCCAGCCCCAGCATTTT
-	TRBV19	-	TRBJ2-3	CASKYGETSTDTQYF	TGTGCCAGTAAGTATGGAGAGACTAGCACAGATACGCAGTATTTT
TRBD2	TRBV6-5	-	TRBJ2-3	CASSPGGGATDTQYF	TGTGCCAGCAGCCCCGGCGGGGGGGCGACAGATACGCAGTATTTT
TRBD2	TRBV4-3	-	TRBJ2-1	CASSLGGIYNEQFF	TGCGCCAGCAGCCTCGGGGGGATTTACAATGAGCAGTTCTTC
TRBD1	TRBV25-1	-	TRBJ2-4	CASSDRTGVGNIQYF	TGTGCCAGCAGTGATCGGACAGGGGTCGGTAACATTCAGTACTTC
-	TRBV3-1/TRBV3-2	-	TRBJ2-7	CASSRSDYEQYF	TGTGCCAGCAGCCGCAGCGATTACGAGCAGTACTTC
-	TRBV6-5	-	TRBJ1-1	CASSSGGNTEAFF	TGTGCCAGCAGTTCGGGGGGAAACACTGAAGCTTTCTTT
-	TRBV4-3	-	TRBJ1-2	CASSQGLTGGVGYTF	TGCGCCAGCAGCCAAGGTTTAACTGGAGGGGTTGGCTACACCTTC
-	TRBV2	-	TRBJ1-3	CASSEVNAFSGNTIYF	TGTGCCAGCAGTGAAGTAAATGCGTTCTCTGGAAACACCATATATTTT
TRBD2	TRBV5-1	-	TRBJ2-1	CASSLPAGDEQFF	TGCGCCAGCAGCCTCCCTGCGGGGGATGAGCAGTTCTTC
-	TRBV6-4	many	TRBJ1-6	CASYGEGNSPLHF	TGTGCCAGCTATGGAGAAGGTAATTCACCCCTCCACTTT
-	TRBV5-1	-	TRBJ2-1	CASSQNSLGNEQFF	TGCGCCAGCAGCCAGAACAGCCTTGGCAATGAGCAGTTCTTC
TRBD2	TRBV9	-	TRBJ2-1	CASSPRSASGRPSYNEQFF	TGTGCCAGCAGCCCCCGGAGTGCTAGCGGGAGGCCATCCTACAATGAGCAGTTCTTC
TRBD2	TRBV28	-	TRBJ2-7	CASSPFRLAGVYEQYF	TGTGCCAGCAGCCCATTCCGTCTAGCGGGAGTCTACGAGCAGTACTTC
-	TRBV5-4	-	TRBJ2-3	CASSLARGFTDTQYF	TGTGCCAGCAGCTTGGCACGGGGATTCACAGATACGCAGTATTTT
TRBD2	TRBV5-1	-	TRBJ2-1	CASSSGTVAGHEQFF	TGCGCCAGCAGCTCGGGGACCGTAGCGGGACATGAGCAGTTCTTC
TRBD1	TRBV19	-	TRBJ2-7	CASSPDRATYEQYF	TGTGCCAGTTCCCCGGACAGGGCGACCTACGAGCAGTACTTC
TRBD2	TRBV6-5	once	TRBJ2-7	CASSYRREGRHEQYF	TGTGCCAGCAGTTACAGGCGGGAGGGCCGGCACGAGCAGTACTTC